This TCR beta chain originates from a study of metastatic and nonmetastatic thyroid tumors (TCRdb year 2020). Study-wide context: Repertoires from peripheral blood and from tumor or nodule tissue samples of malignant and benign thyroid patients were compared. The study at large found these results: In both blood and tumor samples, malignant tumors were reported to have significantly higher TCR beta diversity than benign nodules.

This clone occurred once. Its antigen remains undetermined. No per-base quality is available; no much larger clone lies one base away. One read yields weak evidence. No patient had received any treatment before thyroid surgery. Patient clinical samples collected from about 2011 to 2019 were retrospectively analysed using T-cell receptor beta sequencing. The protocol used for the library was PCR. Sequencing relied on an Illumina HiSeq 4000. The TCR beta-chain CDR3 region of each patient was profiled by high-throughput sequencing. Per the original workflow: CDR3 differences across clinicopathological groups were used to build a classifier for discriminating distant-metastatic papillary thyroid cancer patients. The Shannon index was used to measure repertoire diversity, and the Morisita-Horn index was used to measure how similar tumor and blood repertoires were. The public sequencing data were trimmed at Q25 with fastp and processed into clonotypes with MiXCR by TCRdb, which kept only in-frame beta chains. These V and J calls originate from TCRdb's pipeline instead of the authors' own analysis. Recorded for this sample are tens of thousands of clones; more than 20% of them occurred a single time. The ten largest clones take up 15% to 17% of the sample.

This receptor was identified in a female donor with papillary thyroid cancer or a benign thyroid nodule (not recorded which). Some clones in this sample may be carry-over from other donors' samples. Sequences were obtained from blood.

CDR3 sequence: CSAKRTGYTF. The nucleotide sequence is given as TGCAGTGCGAAGAGGACTGGCTACACCTTC. The chain joins TRBV20-1 to TRBJ1-2, with the identity of the D gene unclear. Including the terminal cysteine and phenylalanine, the CDR3 comprises 10 residues. Only the CDR3 part of the read is kept: 30 bases, read in frame from the first base. CDR1 and CDR2, per the germline V gene (reference sequence), are DFQATT and SNEGSKA. The junction carries 9 bases between V and J, which are trimmed by 6 bases and 7 bases respectively.